The clone carrying this TCR beta chain was counted a single time. Its antigen remains unknown. V dropped 4 bases and J dropped 8; count of bases not matched to a gene: 15. The germline V gene has CDR1 WNHNN and CDR2 SYGVQD (reference sequence). The CDR3 consists of 17 residues. These data belong to a study of T cell responses to AZD1222 COVID-19 vaccine. Whole-study results and caveats: All repertoire sampling was performed exclusively after the peak T cell response. White British people made up most donors, females outnumbered males, and clonal diversity was possibly underestimated. Spike was spanned by vaccine-associated CD4 TCRs, which were dominant at 160-218 and 743-854. Once two AZD1222 doses were given, Spike-specific TCR breadth and depth went up.

Here immunoSEQ multiplex PCR was the method, and the copy in TCRdb shows in-frame clones only, minus some. Of tens of thousands of clones listed, approximately 83% were seen once; the top ten hold approximately 15%. The receptor's source is an adult in good health. The chain links TRBV10-1 to TRBJ2-1; TRBD2 matches at 9 bases. This specimen consisted of peripheral blood, obtained on day 0 of AZD1222 vaccination. The CDR3 sequence: CASSAPSGAGRGYEQFF. As DNA, the CDR3 is TGCGCCAGCAGTGCACCTAGCGGGGCTGGGCGAGGGTATGAGCAGTTCTTC.